These 18 T cell receptor beta chains originate from one sample sequenced in a study of T cells in Graves' hyperthyroidism and ophthalmopathy. TCR beta CDR3 regions were amplified from RNA. During a first-round RT-PCR of the TCR CDR3, the HTBI primer set was used. TCRdb reprocessed the multiplex PCR reads via MiXCR and lists one record per CDR3 protein. The profile shows 450,000 to 700,000 distinct CDR3 sequences, 40% to 55% of them singletons. The sequenced material came from peripheral blood or thyroid tissue (not recorded which). The receptors come from an adult woman with Graves' disease, either hyperthyroidism or ophthalmopathy (not recorded which).

The V gene is TRBV11-2, the J gene TRBJ1-6; the D is unclear. From germline, CDR1 is SGHAT and CDR2 FQNNGV. Between the trimmed V and J ends, which lost 10 bases and 5 bases, there was a span of 9 bases. CDR3 length: 12 residues. Here the CDR3 DNA reads TGTGCCACAGGACCGAATAATTCACCCCTCCACTTT. Its protein is CATGPNNSPLHF.

This clonotype was picked up many times. The V and J genes are TRBV19 and TRBJ1-4; D is possibly TRBD1 (6 bases). The germline V and J ends were trimmed by 8 bases and 4 bases, with 20 bases remaining between them. Germline V gene data show CDR1 as LNHDA and CDR2 as SQIVND (reference sequence). The CDR3 runs to 16 residues. The CDR3 here is CASYDRILPGNEKLFF. The CDR3 bases are TGTGCCAGTTACGACAGGATCCTCCCCGGTAATGAAAAACTGTTTTTT.

In regard to this clonotype: The CDR3 ends on some other residue instead of the conserved phenylalanine or tryptophan, so this is likely a read error. The genes are TRBV29-1 and TRBJ1-2; D gene uncertain. Germline loops: CDR1 SQVTM, CDR2 ANQGSEA. The CDR3 extends over 9 amino acids. Trimming took 4 bases from V and 7 from J, leaving 4 bases between them. CDR3 DNA: TGCAGCGTTGCCCGTGGCTACACCTGC. It translates to CSVARGYTC.

This clonotype was counted ten times or more. This sequence joins TRBV5-6 and TRBJ1-1; possibly TRBD1 for D (5 bases). The V end was cut by 4 bases, the J end by 1 base, with 14 bases between. The CDR3 covers 15 residues. Germline V lookup: CDR1 SGHDT, CDR2 YYEEEE. In nucleotides, the CDR3 is TGTGCCAGCAGCCGTTTGGGACTCACGAACACTGAAGCTTTCTTT. This translates into CASSRLGLTNTEAFF.

The chain couples TRBV15 to TRBJ2-7; 8 bases are shared with TRBD2. The CDR3 has 13 amino acids. Germline V gene lookup returns CDR1 LNHNV and CDR2 YYDKDF (reference sequence). The ends lost 3 bases at V and 4 bases at J; junction bases unmatched: 2. The CDR3: CATSRRGAYEQYF. The CDR3 DNA is TGTGCCACCAGCAGGCGGGGGGCGTACGAGCAGTACTTC.

In its sample, this clonotype was seen many times. The chain uses TRBV4-1 and TRBJ1-6; D remains unclear. This CDR3 region has 15 residues. V gave up 3 bases and J gave up 6 bases, with 12 bases separating them. Germline V lookup: CDR1 MGHRA, CDR2 YSYEKL. The CDR3: CASSHIQKFNSPLHF. The CDR3 nucleotides read TGCGCCAGCAGCCACATCCAGAAGTTTAATTCACCCCTCCACTTT.

This clonotype was seen repeatedly, ten times or more. The chain is built from TRBV7-2 and TRBJ2-2; tentatively, D is TRBD2 (6 bases). CDR3 length equals 14 residues. CDR1 SGHTA and CDR2 FQGNSA come from the germline V gene. Trimming took off 6 bases at V and 1 base at J, with 9 bases between the two ends. The chain's CDR3 is CASRFGGNTGELFF. The DNA for the CDR3 is TGTGCCAGCAGATTCGGGGGGAACACCGGGGAGCTGTTTTTT.

This clonotype was seen ten or more times. The chain carries TRBV12-3 or TRBV12-4 and TRBJ2-7; D remains ambiguous. The germline V and J ends were trimmed by 3 bases and 3 bases, with 9 bases remaining between them. This CDR3 has 13 residues. The CDR3 spells CASSLWRSYEQYF. Written as DNA, the CDR3 is TGTGCCAGCAGTTTGTGGCGGAGCTACGAGCAGTACTTC.

The V gene is TRBV20-1, the J gene TRBJ1-4; TRBD1 agrees at 10 bases. The CDR3 is 14 residues long. Germline V lookup: CDR1 DFQATT, CDR2 SNEGSKA (reference sequence). CDR3 amino acids: CRIDRGRDTEKLFF. DNA of the CDR3: TGCAGGATAGACAGGGGGCGGGACACTGAAAAACTGTTTTTT.

Concerning this clonotype itself: Here the CDR3 omits its conserved ending phenylalanine or tryptophan, so a read error is the likely source. Because the CDR3's place on the DNA is in doubt, the DNA is left out and the CDR3 is given as listed by TCRdb. CDR3 residues: CASSAGTDY. The chain recombines TRBV6-1 with TRBJ1-4. The CDR3 numbers 9 amino acids, ends counted. Per the germline V gene, CDR1 is MNHNS and CDR2 is SASEGT.

Concerning this clonotype: A read error may produce the germline difference seen at one junction end. This chain joins TRBV29-1 and TRBJ1-3; D might be TRBD1 (5 bases). CDR3 length: 14 amino acids. Germline V CDR1 and CDR2: SQVTM, ANQGSEA. The CDR3 is CSVDGREGGNTLYF. The CDR3 bases are TGCAGCGTTGATGGCAGGGAAGGTGGAAACACCTTATATTTT.

The V gene is TRBV10-3, the J gene TRBJ1-5, with D unclear. Germline V gene lookup returns CDR1 ENHRY and CDR2 SYGVKD. Trimming took off 6 bases at V and 4 bases at J, with 13 bases between the two ends. The CDR3 consists of 14 residues. The chain's CDR3 is CAIRSNSDNQPQHF. DNA for the CDR3: TGTGCCATCAGATCAAACAGCGATAATCAGCCCCAGCATTTT.

This clonotype was seen at least ten times. The genes are TRBV5-1 and TRBJ2-7, with D possibly matching TRBD2 (6 bases). CDR1 is SGHRS and CDR2 is YFSETQ in the germline V gene. The length of the CDR3 is 14 residues. V was cut by 3 bases and J by 2 bases, with 12 bases left in between. The CDR3 protein is CASSSSGYTYEQYF. The DNA of the CDR3 is TGCGCCAGCAGCTCAAGCGGGTACACCTACGAGCAGTACTTC.

This clonotype was recorded a few times. Relative to the germline gene, one junction end is altered; a read error may explain this. The gene calls are TRBV7-8 and TRBJ2-7; 7 bases are shared with TRBD2. The V gene's germline CDR1 is SGHVS and CDR2 FQNEAQ. The CDR3 runs to 12 residues. CDR3 DNA sequence: TGTGCCAGCAGTCTGCAGGGAGGGGAGCTGTACTTC. It translates to CASSLQGGELYF.

The chain has TRBV27 and TRBJ2-5; D unclear. This CDR3 is built from 15 residues. V was trimmed by 7 bases and J by 2 bases, leaving 17 bases between them. Germline CDR1 is MNHEY and CDR2 is SMNVEV (reference sequence). This chain's CDR3 is CASNWNGQEQETQYF. DNA for the CDR3: TGTGCCAGCAATTGGAATGGGCAGGAGCAAGAGACCCAGTACTTC.

Notes on this clonotype: At one of its ends the junction is not consistent with the germline gene, which may arise from a read error. This sequence joins TRBV2 and TRBJ2-7; possibly TRBD2 for D (5 bases). CDR3 length equals 11 residues. Germline loops: CDR1 SNHLY, CDR2 FYNNEI. The CDR3, as DNA: TGTGCCAGCAGTAGGTCCGGGGAGCTGTACTTC. Its protein is CASSRSGELYF.

This chain links TRBV20-1 with TRBJ1-2; TRBD1 aligns across 8 bases. Germline CDR1 and CDR2: DFQATT and SNEGSKA (reference sequence). The CDR3 has 12 amino acids. V was pared by 8 bases and J by 5 bases, with 7 bases of the junction left unmatched. The chain's CDR3 is CSRTGMGYGYTF. The CDR3 DNA follows: TGCAGTAGGACAGGGATGGGATATGGCTACACCTTC.

CDR3 in DNA: TGTGCCTGGAGTGGAGACGGGGAACTAGAAAAACTGTTTTTT. It yields the protein CAWSGDGELEKLFF. The V and J genes are TRBV30 and TRBJ1-4; D remains ambiguous. Between the trimmed V and J ends, which lost 1 base and 8 bases, there was a span of 14 bases. Germline CDR1 and CDR2: GTSNPN and SVGIG (reference sequence). The CDR3 spans 14 residues.